The 17 T cell receptor beta chains in this list originate from one sample, sequenced in a study of T cells expressing NK-cell markers (dated by TCRdb to about 2020). Library construction relied on 5' RACE. Instrument used: Illumina HiSeq 2000. Each entry corresponds to one CDR3 protein sequence from reads that TCRdb reprocessed, and DNA is not given. This sample's records show 350,000 to 450,000 distinct CDR3 sequences. The ten largest clonotypes hold around 4.9% of the sample. Sequencing used blood T cells: a sorted CD56 or NKG2C T cell subset, CD4+ or CD8+ T cells, or bulk PBMC T cells (not recorded which). Source of these receptors: a man aged 18-70 years in good health.

The chain employs TRBV7-9 and TRBJ2-4; TCRdb's D call of TRBD1 is untestable without DNA. Germline V gives CDR1 SEHNR, CDR2 FQNEAQ (reference sequence). The CDR3 extends over 15 amino acids. CDR3 sequence reads: CASSAGQSAKNIQYF.

The CDR3 region is CASSGPLAGEGEQYF. V and J are TRBV18 and TRBJ2-7; TCRdb's D gene call, TRBD1, goes unchecked for lack of DNA. The CDR3 extends over 15 amino acids. The germline V gene has CDR1 KGHSH and CDR2 LQKENI.

The chain has TRBV3-1 and TRBJ2-5; TCRdb picks TRBD1, but there is no DNA to check that call. The CDR3 is made up of 17 amino acids. Germline lookup yields CDR1 LGHDT and CDR2 YNNKEL (reference sequence). CDR3 sequence reads: CASSPWGQGATQETQYF.

This rearrangement joins TRBV11-1 to TRBJ2-7. The CDR3 consists of 15 residues. Germline assignment: CDR1 SGHAT and CDR2 FQDESV (reference sequence). The CDR3 here is CASSLQRVTSYEQYF.

V and J are TRBV3-1 and TRBJ1-1; no DNA is available, so the TRBD1 call from TCRdb remains unchecked. Germline CDR1 LGHDT, CDR2 YNNKEL (reference sequence). The CDR3 runs to 16 residues. CDR3 in amino acids: CASSQDLGRGNTEAFF.

The chain uses TRBV12-3 or TRBV12-4 and TRBJ1-3. The CDR3 consists of 13 residues. The CDR3 protein is CASRWSSGNTIYF.

V gene TRBV11-2 combines with J gene TRBJ2-7. The CDR3 spans 13 residues. From germline, CDR1 is SGHAT and CDR2 FQNNGV. This CDR3 is CASSLELVGEQYF.

This rearrangement joins TRBV7-9 to TRBJ1-2. The germline V gene encodes CDR1 SEHNR and CDR2 FQNEAQ (reference sequence). This CDR3 has 13 amino acids. The CDR3 loop reads CASSLQAFYGYTF.

The rearrangement links TRBV6-2 or TRBV6-3 to TRBJ2-5; TCRdb names TRBD2, which stays unverified in the absence of DNA. Per the germline V gene, CDR1 is MNHEY and CDR2 is SVGEGT. This CDR3 has 15 residues. The CDR3 region is CASSYLAGYQETQYF.

This chain links TRBV12-3 or TRBV12-4 with TRBJ1-3. CDR3 length: 15 amino acids. This CDR3 is CASSLALAAGNTIYF.

The rearrangement joins TRBV2 to TRBJ2-3; there is no DNA to check the TCRdb D call of TRBD2. The CDR3 is made up of 14 amino acids. Germline V CDR1 and CDR2: SNHLY, FYNNEI. Here the CDR3 reads CASSSGGEDDTQYF.

The chain couples TRBV2 to TRBJ1-4. The CDR3 is 14 amino acids. CDR1 is SNHLY, CDR2 FYNNEI, per germline. The CDR3 sequence is CASRITATNEKLFF. Together with reference TRBV2 and TRBJ1-4, the CDR3 gives the full variable domain: EPEVTQTPSHQVTQMGQEVILRCVPISNHLYFYWYRQILGQKVEFLVSFYNNEISEKSEIFDDQFSVERPDGSNFTLKIRSTKLEDSAMYFCASRITATNEKLFFGSGTQLSVL.

The chain's CDR3 is CASSDRGGNSPLHF. The chain links TRBV9 to TRBJ1-6; TCRdb indicates TRBD1, and absent DNA this call remains unverified. CDR3 size: 14 residues. CDR1 and CDR2 (germline): SGDLS, YYNGEE.

The V and J genes are TRBV4-1 and TRBJ1-4. The germline CDR1 and CDR2 sequences are MGHRA and YSYEKL. The CDR3 is 15 amino acids. The CDR3 sequence: CASSLTALANEKLFF.

The chain carries TRBV28 and TRBJ2-4; lacking DNA, the TRBD1 call made by TCRdb goes unchecked. Germline lookup yields CDR1 MDHEN and CDR2 SYDVKM. CDR3 length equals 13 residues. CDR3 region: CASSRGYGNIQYF. The full variable domain, in which reference TRBV28 and TRBJ2-4 provide the parts outside the CDR3, is DVKVTQSSRYLVKRTGEKVFLECVQDMDHENMFWYRQDPGLGLRLIYFSYDVKMKEKGDIPEGYSVSREKKERFSLILESASTNQTSMYLCASSRGYGNIQYFGAGTRLSVL.

The gene calls are TRBV28 and TRBJ1-4; TCRdb gives TRBD1 as the D gene, but with no DNA this cannot be confirmed. CDR1 MDHEN and CDR2 SYDVKM come from the germline V gene. The CDR3 has 13 residues. This CDR3 reads CASSRGVGAKLFF.

The chain is built from TRBV20-1 and TRBJ2-5; absent DNA, TCRdb's TRBD2 call cannot be checked. The CDR3 is made up of 14 amino acids. Germline V gene data show CDR1 as DFQATT and CDR2 as SNEGSKA (reference sequence). The CDR3 spells CSASTPSGGFLQYF.